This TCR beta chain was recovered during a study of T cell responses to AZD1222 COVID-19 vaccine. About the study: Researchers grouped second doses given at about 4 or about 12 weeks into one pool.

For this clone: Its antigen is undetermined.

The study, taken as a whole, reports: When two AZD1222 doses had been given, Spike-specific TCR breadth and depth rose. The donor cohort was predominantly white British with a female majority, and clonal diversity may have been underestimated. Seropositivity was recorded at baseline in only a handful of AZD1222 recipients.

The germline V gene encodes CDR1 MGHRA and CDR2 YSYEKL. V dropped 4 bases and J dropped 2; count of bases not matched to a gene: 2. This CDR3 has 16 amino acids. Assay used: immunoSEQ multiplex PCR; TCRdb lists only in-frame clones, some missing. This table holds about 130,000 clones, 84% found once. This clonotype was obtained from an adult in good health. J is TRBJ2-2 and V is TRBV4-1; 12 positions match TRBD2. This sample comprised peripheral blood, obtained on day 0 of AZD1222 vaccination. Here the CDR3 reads CASSRLAGANTGELFF. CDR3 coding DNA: TGCGCCAGCAGCCGACTAGCGGGGGCCAACACCGGGGAGCTGTTTTTT.